The present TCR beta chain was sequenced within a study of T cell repertoires in cytomegalovirus infection. About the study: Indicated by public TCR beta signatures were CMV infection and matching HLA type. Study-wide points: The response measured ex vivo was dominated by TCR beta clonotypes (HLA-C-restricted and CMV-specific). Identification of carriers of CMV plus the relevant HLA was achieved through cumulative public TCR beta family frequency.

On this clonotype itself: The antigen is not known.

Each CDR3 protein is one row after TCRdb ran MiXCR on the reads. The sample has roughly 920,000 distinct CDR3 sequences, about 33% seen once. Germline V CDR1 and CDR2: SEHNR, FQNEAQ (reference sequence). J gave up 5 bases and V 5 bases, and 1 base lay outside the gene matches. This CDR3 spans 12 amino acids. The TCR sequence derives from a human donor in good health (CMV status not recorded). Some clones in this sample may be carry-over from other donors' samples. V and J are TRBV7-9 and TRBJ1-1; 8 bases map to TRBD1. The sample here was cultured CD8+ T cells from PBMCs, taken from culture after CMV antigen stimulation. The CDR3 protein is CASSGQGTEAFF. As DNA, the CDR3 is TGTGCCAGCAGCGGACAGGGTACTGAAGCTTTCTTT.